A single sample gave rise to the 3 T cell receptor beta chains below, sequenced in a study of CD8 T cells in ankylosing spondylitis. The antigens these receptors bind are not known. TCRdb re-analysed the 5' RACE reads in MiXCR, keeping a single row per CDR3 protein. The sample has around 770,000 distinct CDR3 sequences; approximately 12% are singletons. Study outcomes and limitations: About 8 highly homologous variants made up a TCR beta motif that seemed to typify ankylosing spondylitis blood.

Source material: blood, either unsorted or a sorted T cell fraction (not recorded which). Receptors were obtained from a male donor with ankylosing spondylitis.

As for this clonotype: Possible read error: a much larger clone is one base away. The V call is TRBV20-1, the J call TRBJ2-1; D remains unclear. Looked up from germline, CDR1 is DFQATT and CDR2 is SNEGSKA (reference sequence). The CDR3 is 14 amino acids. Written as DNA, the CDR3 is TGCAGAGCTAGAGTGATTTCGCACTACGGTGAGCAGTTCTTC. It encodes CRARVISHYGEQFF.

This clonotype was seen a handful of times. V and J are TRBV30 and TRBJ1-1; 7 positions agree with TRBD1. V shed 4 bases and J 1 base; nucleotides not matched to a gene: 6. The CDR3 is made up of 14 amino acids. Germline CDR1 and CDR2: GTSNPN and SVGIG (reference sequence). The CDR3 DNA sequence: TGTGCCTGGAAACCGGGACAGTCGAACACTGAAGCTTTCTTT. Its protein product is CAWKPGQSNTEAFF.

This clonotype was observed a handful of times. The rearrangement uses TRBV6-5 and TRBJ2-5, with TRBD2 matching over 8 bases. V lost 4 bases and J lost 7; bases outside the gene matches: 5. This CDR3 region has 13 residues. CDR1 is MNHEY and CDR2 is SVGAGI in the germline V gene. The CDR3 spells CASSLRGGTTQYF. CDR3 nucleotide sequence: TGTGCCAGCAGTTTACGGGGGGGTACGACCCAGTACTTC.